The clone carrying this T cell receptor (beta chain) was observed a handful of times. What it binds is not known. The protocol was immunoSEQ multiplex PCR, while the TCRdb copy is restricted to in-frame clones and leaves out a portion. Of around 250,000 clones detected, almost 90% appear once; the ten largest clones hold 0.3% to 0.4%. The sample originates from a study of cytomegalovirus exposure and HLA in healthy donors. Notes on the study in general: A classifier reportedly called cytomegalovirus status with high sensitivity and specificity. As confirmed in vitro, a few CMV-associated chains were specific for CMV antigens.

V was clipped by 2 bases and J by 5 bases, with 21 bases between them. This CDR3 has 18 amino acids. Germline-derived CDR1 and CDR2 are LGHNA and YNFKEQ. The J gene is TRBJ2-2, the V gene TRBV4-2; possible D gene TRBD2, 6 bases. Material for sequencing was PBMCs. This TCR was recovered from a woman aged 18 to 35 in good health and CMV-seronegative. The CDR3 is CASSQSRGLGWGTGELFF. CDR3 nucleotides: TGTGCCAGCAGCCAAAGCCGGGGACTGGGGTGGGGTACCGGGGAGCTGTTTTTT.